This TCR beta chain appears in the sequencing data of a study of T cell responses to AZD1222 COVID-19 vaccine. For this clone: Its antigen is not known.

Overall study results and limits: CD4 TCRs associated with vaccination spanned spike, dominating at 160-218 and 743-854. Clonal diversity was possibly underestimated, and the donors were mostly white British, with more females. Unmutated variant regions are reportedly the target of nearly half of TCRs that are spike-specific.

Germline CDR1 SQVTM, CDR2 ANQGSEA. The V and J ends lost 4 bases and 0 bases respectively, with 16 bases between them. The CDR3 sequence is 15 residues long. Sequenced by immunoSEQ multiplex PCR; TCRdb stores in-frame clones only, minus some. This table has roughly 80,000 clones, roughly 90% appearing once. Sequences were derived from peripheral blood, sampled on day 0 of MenACWY control vaccination. V usage is TRBV29-1 and J usage is TRBJ2-7, with D possibly matching TRBD2 (5 bases). The receptor comes from an adult in good health. Written as DNA, the CDR3 is TGCAGCGTTGCTGATGACGAGGGCAGCTCCTACGAGCAGTACTTC. It yields the protein CSVADDEGSSYEQYF.